Listed here are 30 T cell receptor beta chains from one sample, sequenced in a study of shared clonotypes between healthy human individuals. Libraries were prepared by immunoSEQ multiplex PCR; TCRdb keeps only in-frame clonotypes and omits some of them. Of approximately 2.5 million clones listed, approximately 93% are singletons. The sequencing sample was made of naive CD4+ T cells from PBMCs. The subset denotes: CD45RA+ positively selected. These receptors all come from a man younger than 35 in good health. Some clones in this sample may be carry-over from other donors' samples.

V gene TRBV11-2 combines with J gene TRBJ2-5; the match to TRBD1 covers 7 bases. This CDR3 spans 16 amino acids. Germline trimming cut 1 base from V and 4 bases from J; bases unmatched to any gene: 9. The germline gives CDR1 SGHAT, CDR2 FQNNGV. Written as DNA, the CDR3 is TGTGCCAGCAGCTTAGTGAGCGCAGGGGGTCGAGAGACCCAGTACTTC. It yields the protein CASSLVSAGGRETQYF.

This clone occurred once. The CDR3 region has the DNA TGTGCCAGCAGCAACCCTAGCGGGAGAAAGTATTTT. Protein product: CASSNPSGRKYF. V is TRBV7-3 and J is TRBJ2-3; 10 bases are shared with TRBD2. Looked up from germline, CDR1 is SGHTA and CDR2 is FQGTGA. The junction had 6 bases not matched to a gene; V was cut back by 5 bases and J by 13 bases. The CDR3 has 12 amino acids.

The sample holds a few counts of this clone. V gene TRBV18 combines with J gene TRBJ1-1; D is unresolved. The CDR3 is made up of 15 amino acids. Germline V gene lookup returns CDR1 KGHSH and CDR2 LQKENI. The germline V and J ends were trimmed by 3 bases and 2 bases, with 13 bases remaining between them. The CDR3 is CASSPLPTDNTEAFF. The CDR3 bases are TGTGCCAGCTCACCCCTACCGACGGACAACACTGAAGCTTTCTTT.

This clone appeared a single time. The CDR3 DNA sequence: TGTGCCAGCAGTTTAGTGCAAACGGGAGGACGACCCGCATACAATGAGCAGTTCTTC. Its translation is CASSLVQTGGRPAYNEQFF. The genes are TRBV5-4 and TRBJ2-1; 7 bases agree with TRBD2. Trimming removed 5 bases from V and 4 bases from J; junction bases left unmatched: 21. Germline V gene lookup returns CDR1 SGHNT and CDR2 YYREEE (reference sequence). The CDR3 totals 19 residues.

This chain links TRBV5-1 with TRBJ2-1; 12 bases line up with TRBD2. V trimming: 5 bases; J trimming: 0 bases; junction bases outside the gene matches: 3. CDR3 length equals 16 residues. Germline assignment: CDR1 SGHRS and CDR2 YFSETQ. The CDR3 loop reads CASSKTSGSSYNEQFF. The CDR3 region has the DNA TGCGCCAGCAGTAAGACTAGCGGGAGCTCCTACAATGAGCAGTTCTTC.

Turning to this clone: The sample holds other DNA sequences that translate to the same CDR3. The chain joins TRBV18 to TRBJ2-5; the match to TRBD2 covers 10 bases. The junction had 1 base not matched to a gene; V was cut back by 0 bases and J by 3 bases. The CDR3 is 15 amino acids. CDR1 KGHSH and CDR2 LQKENI come from the germline V gene. As DNA, the CDR3 is TGTGCCAGCTCACCACCCAGCGGGAGGGAAGAGACCCAGTACTTC. This gives the protein CASSPPSGREETQYF.

This chain uses TRBV9 with TRBJ2-1; possible D gene TRBD1, 7 bases. The CDR3 runs 16 residues. V was clipped by 4 bases and J by 3 bases, with 17 bases between them. In germline, CDR1 is SGDLS, CDR2 YYNGEE. CDR3 bases: TGTGCCAGCAGCCCACAGGGGAGCGGGTTCTACAATGAGCAGTTCTTC. It is translated as CASSPQGSGFYNEQFF.

This clone was recorded a few times. The CDR3 protein is CAWGNRGDQPQHF. In DNA form, the CDR3 reads TGTGCCTGGGGAAACAGGGGGGATCAGCCCCAGCATTTT. V and J are TRBV30 and TRBJ1-5, with 8 bases fitting TRBD1. This CDR3 is 13 amino acids long. V lost 5 bases, J lost 5 bases, and 5 bases stayed unmatched. Germline assignment: CDR1 GTSNPN and CDR2 SVGIG (reference sequence).

The rearrangement links TRBV27 to TRBJ1-1, with D possibly being TRBD1 (5 bases). V shed 5 bases and J shed 6 bases, with 16 bases lying between them. The CDR3 loop spans 14 amino acids. Germline V CDR1 and CDR2: MNHEY, SMNVEV (reference sequence). In nucleotides, the CDR3 is TGTGCCAGCAGTCCCCGGCTCCTAGGGGCTGAAGCTTTCTTT. Its protein is CASSPRLLGAEAFF.

The chain employs TRBV4-2 and TRBJ2-5; 9 bases are a match to TRBD2. After removal of 1 base from V and 5 bases from J, the junction contained 5 bases not matched to a gene. Germline V gene data show CDR1 as LGHNA and CDR2 as YNFKEQ. The CDR3 sequence is 15 residues long. DNA for the CDR3: TGTGCCAGCAGCCAAGGTGCTAGCGGGATTGAGACCCAGTACTTC. It yields the protein CASSQGASGIETQYF.

The chain combines TRBV6-6 with TRBJ2-7; possibly TRBD2 for D (5 bases). The CDR3 runs 13 residues. Per the germline V gene, CDR1 is MNHNY and CDR2 is SVGAGI (reference sequence). With 8 bases removed from V and 1 base from J, the gap between germline ends came to 12 bases. The CDR3 here is CASGISGSYEQYF. As DNA, the CDR3 is TGTGCCAGCGGGATTTCGGGGTCCTACGAGCAGTACTTC.

DNA for the CDR3: TGTGCCAGTAGTATCGTCGGCAGGGGTCTCACCGGGGAGCTGTTTTTT. Its translation: CASSIVGRGLTGELFF. The chain employs TRBV19 and TRBJ2-2, with D maybe TRBD1 (6 bases). Germline CDR1 is LNHDA and CDR2 is SQIVND (reference sequence). V lost 3 bases and J 4 bases, leaving 15 bases between the germline ends. The CDR3 totals 16 residues.

CDR3 sequence (DNA): TGCAGCGTTGAAGTGGTTATGAACACCGGGGAGCTGTTTTTT. As protein: CSVEVVMNTGELFF. The rearrangement joins TRBV29-1 to TRBJ2-2; D is unclear. CDR1 and CDR2 from the germline V gene are SQVTM and ANQGSEA. This CDR3 region has 14 residues. V lost 1 base to trimming and J lost 1 base, with 7 bases between them.

The chain links TRBV11-2 to TRBJ2-7; 8 bases fit TRBD1. In germline, CDR1 is SGHAT, CDR2 FQNNGV. V dropped 1 base and J dropped 4; count of bases not matched to a gene: 3. The length of the CDR3 is 14 residues. The CDR3 protein is CASSLGTGWYEQYF. The CDR3 bases are TGTGCCAGCAGCTTAGGGACAGGGTGGTACGAGCAGTACTTC. Combining the CDR3 with reference TRBV11-2 and TRBJ2-7 gives the whole variable domain EAGVAQSPRYKIIEKRQSVAFWCNPISGHATLYWYQQILGQGPKLLIQFQNNGVVDDSQLPKDRFSAERLKGVDSTLKIQPAKLEDSAVYLCASSLGTGWYEQYFGPGTRLTVT.

The chain links TRBV5-5 to TRBJ2-7; the match to TRBD2 covers 8 bases. Trimming at V came to 0 bases and at J to 1 base, leaving 3 bases not matched to a gene. Germline CDR1 and CDR2: SGHKS and YYEKEE (reference sequence). This CDR3 has 15 residues. This CDR3 is CASSLVQRGSYEQYF. Written as DNA, the CDR3 is TGTGCCAGCAGCTTGGTCCAGCGGGGGTCCTACGAGCAGTACTTC.

The chain uses TRBV4-1 and TRBJ2-7, with 9 nucleotides matching TRBD1. V lost 3 bases and J lost 3; bases outside the gene matches: 9. The germline CDR1 and CDR2 sequences are MGHRA and YSYEKL. The length of the CDR3 is 16 residues. CDR3 amino acids: CASSHPESGQGYEQYF. Written as DNA, the CDR3 is TGCGCCAGCAGCCATCCCGAGTCGGGACAGGGCTACGAGCAGTACTTC.

The J gene is TRBJ1-1, the V gene TRBV7-3; TRBD1 is a possible D gene (6 bases). V was pared by 8 bases and J by 5 bases, with 15 bases between. Looked up from germline, CDR1 is SGHTA and CDR2 is FQGTGA. The CDR3 runs to 13 residues. The CDR3 DNA sequence: TGTGCCAGCTTCGGGGGGCGGAGTACTGAAGCTTTCTTT. Encoded protein: CASFGGRSTEAFF.

This chain joins TRBV18 and TRBJ2-6, with TRBD1 identical over 7 bases. From germline, CDR1 is KGHSH and CDR2 LQKENI. The V segment lost 1 base and the J segment 2 bases; nucleotides outside the gene matches: 8. CDR3 length: 18 residues. CDR3 nucleotides: TGTGCCAGCTCACCACTCGGGCAGGGGGTAACTGGGGCCAACGTCCTGACTTTC. This gives the protein CASSPLGQGVTGANVLTF.

V is TRBV6-4 and J is TRBJ2-1, with 7 positions matching TRBD1. This CDR3 spans 11 amino acids. Trimming removed 3 bases from V and 14 bases from J; junction bases left unmatched: 4. Germline CDR1 MRHNA, CDR2 SNTAGT. CDR3 sequence: CASSDSTGKFF. The CDR3 DNA follows: TGTGCCAGCAGTGATTCGACAGGGAAGTTCTTC.

In this sample, this clone turned up once. This chain uses TRBV30 with TRBJ2-7; 8 positions match TRBD2. The CDR3 contains 12 residues. V dropped 1 base and J dropped 6; count of bases not matched to a gene: 2. Germline-derived CDR1 and CDR2 are GTSNPN and SVGIG (reference sequence). The DNA of the CDR3 is TGTGCCTGGAGTGACGGGAGGGCCGAGCAGTACTTC. Amino acid sequence: CAWSDGRAEQYF. The full variable domain, with the rest looked up from reference TRBV30 and TRBJ2-7, is SQTIHQWPATLVQPVGSPLSLECTVEGTSNPNLYWYRQAAGRGLQLLFYSVGIGQISSEVPQNLSASRPQDRQFILSSKKLLLSDSGFYLCAWSDGRAEQYFGPGTRLTVT.

This sequence joins TRBV28 and TRBJ2-1; D remains unclear. The CDR3 has 13 amino acids. Trimming cost V 2 bases and J 8 bases, with 10 bases left between them. CDR1 is MDHEN and CDR2 is SYDVKM in the germline V gene. The DNA for the CDR3 is TGTGCCAGCAGTTTACGACCTTTGTATGAGCAGTTCTTC. Amino acids: CASSLRPLYEQFF.

This clone was counted only a few times. The chain joins TRBV7-9 to TRBJ1-4, with D perhaps matching TRBD1 (6 bases). The CDR3 consists of 15 residues. Between the trimmed V and J ends, which lost 4 bases and 4 bases, there was a span of 13 bases. Germline CDR1 SEHNR, CDR2 FQNEAQ (reference sequence). This CDR3 reads CASSSTGFSNEKLFF. CDR3 coding DNA: TGTGCCAGCAGCTCGACAGGATTCAGTAATGAAAAACTGTTTTTT.

As to this clone: Germline and junction disagree at one end, which may indicate a read error. The chain combines TRBV29-1 with TRBJ1-1, with D maybe TRBD1 (6 bases). Germline CDR1 SQVTM, CDR2 ANQGSEA. This CDR3 comprises 12 residues. This chain's CDR3 is CSVAGAPEVADF. As DNA, the CDR3 is TGCAGCGTTGCAGGGGCCCCCGAGGTCGCCGACTTT. Combining the CDR3 with reference TRBV29-1 and TRBJ1-1 gives the whole variable domain SAVISQKPSRDICQRGTSLTIQCQVDSQVTMMFWYRQQPGQSLTLIATANQGSEATYESGFVIDKFPISRPNLTFSTLTVSNMSPEDSSIYLCSVAGAPEVADFGQGTRLTVV.

The CDR3 DNA reads TGCGCCAGCAGCCAAGACCAGGAGAAGACCCAGTACTTC. It yields the protein CASSQDQEKTQYF. The chain carries TRBV4-3 and TRBJ2-5; D call uncertain. Trimming took 0 bases from V and 6 from J, leaving 8 bases between them. Germline V gene lookup returns CDR1 LGHNA and CDR2 YSLEER. This CDR3 is 13 amino acids long.

V and J are TRBV5-1 and TRBJ2-3; D may correspond to TRBD1 or TRBD2 (5 bases each). V gave up 4 bases and J gave up 6 bases, with 6 bases separating them. CDR3 length: 11 amino acids. CDR1 SGHRS and CDR2 YFSETQ come from the germline V gene. The CDR3, as DNA: TGCGCCAGCAGCGGGGGTGATACGCAGTATTTT. Protein: CASSGGDTQYF.

The rearrangement links TRBV7-9 to TRBJ2-5; 7 nucleotides align to TRBD1. The CDR3 loop spans 15 amino acids. Germline V lookup: CDR1 SEHNR, CDR2 FQNEAQ (reference sequence). V lost 5 bases and J lost 0; bases outside the gene matches: 6. The chain's CDR3 is CASSLDRQYQETQYF. The DNA for the CDR3 is TGTGCCAGCAGCCTGGACAGGCAGTACCAAGAGACCCAGTACTTC.

The chain recombines TRBV28 with TRBJ2-7, with TRBD2 matching over 7 bases. The CDR3 is 14 residues long. After removal of 8 bases from V and 3 bases from J, the junction contained 10 bases not matched to a gene. From germline, CDR1 is MDHEN and CDR2 SYDVKM. The CDR3 reads CASEPGTTVYEQYF. For the CDR3, the DNA is TGTGCCAGCGAACCCGGGACTACCGTCTACGAGCAGTACTTC.

The rearrangement joins TRBV28 to TRBJ2-3; perhaps D is TRBD1 or TRBD2 (5 bases each). Germline values: CDR1 MDHEN, CDR2 SYDVKM. The CDR3 consists of 16 residues. The V end lost 5 bases, the J end lost 4 bases, and 19 bases lay between the germline ends. The CDR3 nucleotides are TGTGCCAGCAGTCCGAGCGGAGAGGGACCGGCAGATACGCAGTATTTT. Protein sequence: CASSPSGEGPADTQYF. Full variable domain (outside the CDR3, taken from reference TRBV28 and TRBJ2-3): DVKVTQSSRYLVKRTGEKVFLECVQDMDHENMFWYRQDPGLGLRLIYFSYDVKMKEKGDIPEGYSVSREKKERFSLILESASTNQTSMYLCASSPSGEGPADTQYFGPGTRLTVL.

V is TRBV6-1 and J is TRBJ1-2; D might be TRBD1 (6 bases). V was pared by 6 bases and J by 0 bases, with 8 bases between. Germline lookup yields CDR1 MNHNS and CDR2 SASEGT. CDR3 size: 13 residues. The CDR3 protein is CASRTGANYGYTF. For the CDR3, the DNA is TGTGCCAGCAGGACAGGAGCTAACTATGGCTACACCTTC.

The rearrangement links TRBV2 to TRBJ2-3; D might be TRBD1 (5 bases). In germline, CDR1 is SNHLY, CDR2 FYNNEI. There are 15 residues in the CDR3. Trimming removed 6 bases from V and 3 bases from J, with 16 bases in between. The CDR3 is CASRAWGRITDTQYF. CDR3 coding DNA: TGTGCCAGCAGGGCCTGGGGCAGAATAACAGATACGCAGTATTTT.